Shown below are 18 T cell receptor beta chains from a single sample sequenced in a study of post-analysis software for immune sequencing data. General observations from the study: Four or five TRBV segments occurring more often in patients than controls included TRBV5-6, TRBV5-1 and TRBV20-1.

Unique molecular identifiers had been added to the TCR beta cDNA libraries. TCRdb reprocessed the PCR reads with MiXCR, giving one entry per CDR3 protein. The sample contains about half a million distinct CDR3 sequences, approximately 34% of which appear only once. Which antigens these TCRs recognize remains unknown. Sequenced material: blood. The receptors stem from a girl aged 2-17 years with multiple sclerosis.

In its sample, this clonotype was seen a few times. This chain connects TRBV20-1 to TRBJ2-5, with D hard to call. Deletions cut 4 bases from V and 5 bases from J, with 8 bases between. This CDR3 is 11 amino acids long. Germline-derived CDR1 and CDR2 are DFQATT and SNEGSKA (reference sequence). The CDR3 loop is CSANPWETQYF. In DNA, the CDR3 is TGCAGTGCTAATCCTTGGGAGACCCAGTACTTC.

The rearrangement uses TRBV10-3 and TRBJ1-2; D is perhaps TRBD1 (5 bases). The CDR3 is made up of 14 amino acids. V shed 6 bases and J shed 4 bases, with 15 bases lying between them. In germline, CDR1 is ENHRY, CDR2 SYGVKD. The chain's CDR3 is CAISDSTDPYGYTF. CDR3 sequence (DNA): TGTGCCATCAGCGACAGCACCGACCCCTATGGCTACACCTTC.

The genes are TRBV6-1 and TRBJ1-1; TRBD1 agrees at 7 bases. This CDR3 has 15 residues. The ends lost 6 bases at V and 0 bases at J; junction bases unmatched: 7. Germline CDR1 reads MNHNS; CDR2 reads SASEGT. The CDR3 loop is CASRADRAMNTEAFF. CDR3 nucleotide sequence: TGTGCCAGCAGAGCAGACAGGGCGATGAACACTGAAGCTTTCTTT.

The CDR3 protein is CASSLTGGRSEQYF. The CDR3 nucleotides are TGCGCCAGCAGCTTGACGGGGGGCCGTAGTGAGCAGTACTTC. The V call is TRBV5-1, the J call TRBJ2-7, with D perhaps matching TRBD2 (7 bases). CDR3 length equals 14 residues. Trimming removed 1 base at V and 7 bases at J, with 15 bases between. The germline CDR1 and CDR2 sequences are SGHRS and YFSETQ. Complete variable domain (other parts from reference TRBV5-1 and TRBJ2-7): KAGVTQTPRYLIKTRGQQVTLSCSPISGHRSVSWYQQTPGQGLQFLFEYFSETQRNKGNFPGRFSGRQFSNSRSEMNVSTLELGDSALYLCASSLTGGRSEQYFGPGTRLTVT.

In its sample, this clonotype was seen a few times. The CDR3 loop reads CSARDPDVKHYGYTF. In DNA form, the CDR3 reads TGCAGTGCTAGGGACCCGGACGTGAAACACTATGGCTACACCTTC. The chain recombines TRBV20-1 with TRBJ1-2; D unresolved. V was pared by 3 bases and J by 3 bases, with 17 bases between. The CDR3 sequence is 15 residues long. CDR1 is DFQATT and CDR2 is SNEGSKA in the germline V gene (reference sequence).

This clonotype was recorded many times. The gene calls are TRBV5-1 and TRBJ1-2; TRBD1 matches at 11 bases. Germline CDR1 is SGHRS and CDR2 is YFSETQ. There are 15 residues in the CDR3. J gave up 4 bases and V 3 bases, and 5 bases lay outside the gene matches. The CDR3 bases are TGCGCCAGCAGCTCAGGGACAGGGGGACTCTATGGCTACACCTTC. Translated: CASSSGTGGLYGYTF.

This clonotype was detected only a few times. V is TRBV27 and J is TRBJ2-4, with D possibly called TRBD1 or TRBD2 (5 bases each). Germline assignment: CDR1 MNHEY and CDR2 SMNVEV (reference sequence). Trimming removed 3 bases at V and 2 bases at J, with 17 bases between. The CDR3 sequence is 17 residues long. Here the CDR3 DNA reads TGTGCCAGCAGTTTTACACGTACTGGGGGTTCCAAAAACATTCAGTACTTC. It is translated as CASSFTRTGGSKNIQYF.

This clonotype was detected a few times. The gene calls are TRBV20-1 and TRBJ1-2; the D is unclear. The V end was cut by 3 bases, the J end by 3 bases, with 2 bases between. The CDR3 covers 10 residues. Germline loops: CDR1 DFQATT, CDR2 SNEGSKA (reference sequence). CDR3 residues: CSASYYGYTF. The CDR3 DNA reads TGCAGTGCTAGCTACTATGGCTACACCTTC.

The chain couples TRBV12-3 or TRBV12-4 to TRBJ1-1; D is perhaps TRBD1 (6 bases). The CDR3 loop spans 14 amino acids. V gave up 5 bases and J gave up 0 bases, with 10 bases separating them. CDR3 coding DNA: TGTGCCAGCAGTCGGGACACCTTGAACACTGAAGCTTTCTTT. Protein: CASSRDTLNTEAFF.

This clonotype was detected a few times. In DNA, the CDR3 is TGCGCCAGCAGCCCACCGGGACAGGGCCCCTACGAGCAGTACTTC. It is translated as CASSPPGQGPYEQYF. The chain carries TRBV5-1 and TRBJ2-7, with 9 positions matching TRBD1. CDR1 is SGHRS, CDR2 YFSETQ, per germline. The CDR3 is made up of 15 amino acids. Trimming cost V 4 bases and J 2 bases; bases outside gene matches: 7.

J is TRBJ1-4 and V is TRBV5-1; no firm D call. This CDR3 comprises 15 residues. Deletions cut 0 bases from V and 1 base from J, with 7 bases between. The germline CDR1 and CDR2 sequences are SGHRS and YFSETQ. This CDR3 reads CASSLGWGTNEKLFF. The CDR3 DNA sequence: TGCGCCAGCAGCTTGGGATGGGGAACTAATGAAAAACTGTTTTTT.

In this sample, this clonotype turned up many times. V is TRBV6-5 and J is TRBJ2-7; D tentatively fits TRBD1 or TRBD2 (5 bases each). V was clipped by 0 bases and J by 4 bases, with 10 bases between them. This CDR3 spans 14 amino acids. Germline values: CDR1 MNHEY, CDR2 SVGAGI. The CDR3 loop reads CASSYSGAAYEQYF. CDR3 nucleotide sequence: TGTGCCAGCAGTTACTCCGGGGCAGCTTACGAGCAGTACTTC.

The chain employs TRBV12-5 and TRBJ2-5; D is ambiguous. The CDR3 has 10 residues. The V gene lost 2 bases and the J gene lost 11 bases, with 6 bases spanning the gap. Germline V gene sequence: CDR1 LGHNT, CDR2 FRNRAP. DNA for the CDR3: TGTGCTAGTGGTTTGCGCAAGCAGTACTTC. This sequence encodes CASGLRKQYF.

The gene calls are TRBV20-1 and TRBJ1-1, with 7 bases that match TRBD1. J was trimmed by 8 bases and V by 2 bases; bases with no gene match: 5. The CDR3 extends over 12 amino acids. CDR1 DFQATT and CDR2 SNEGSKA come from the germline V gene (reference sequence). The CDR3 bases are TGCAGTGCTAGACCTGACAGGGAGGAAGCTTTCTTT. This gives the protein CSARPDREEAFF.

This clonotype was counted between two and nine times. The gene calls are TRBV14 and TRBJ2-3; D is unresolved. Germline assignment: CDR1 SGHDN and CDR2 FVKESK. The CDR3 totals 13 residues. CDR3 sequence reads: CVDQAWPTDTQYF. The CDR3 DNA reads as TGTGTGGACCAGGCGTGGCCCACAGATACGCAGTATTTT. The full variable domain, completed using reference TRBV14 and TRBJ2-3, is EAGVTQFPSHSVIEKGQTVTLRCDPISGHDNLYWYRRVMGKEIKFLLHFVKESKQDESGMPNNRFLAERTGGTYSTLKVQPAELEDSGVYFCVDQAWPTDTQYFGPGTRLTVL.

The chain is built from TRBV29-1 and TRBJ2-2, with 12 bases identical to TRBD2. The junction had 5 bases not matched to a gene; V was cut back by 6 bases and J by 3 bases. CDR1 is SQVTM and CDR2 is ANQGSEA in the germline V gene. CDR3 length equals 15 residues. In DNA, the CDR3 is TGCAGCGTCCGGACTAGCGGGGTCGACACCGGGGAGCTGTTTTTT. Amino acid sequence: CSVRTSGVDTGELFF.

There are a few counts of this clonotype. This chain joins TRBV20-1 and TRBJ1-1; D is undetermined. V was trimmed by 0 bases and J by 3 bases, leaving 2 bases between them. The CDR3 has 11 amino acids. Germline values: CDR1 DFQATT, CDR2 SNEGSKA (reference sequence). The CDR3 nucleotides read TGCAGTGCTAGAGAGGACACTGAAGCTTTCTTT. Translation gives CSAREDTEAFF.

This clonotype was seen only a few times. The gene calls are TRBV10-3 and TRBJ2-1; D may be TRBD1 (6 bases). Germline values: CDR1 ENHRY, CDR2 SYGVKD. This CDR3 comprises 16 residues. Trimming pared 4 bases from V and 8 bases from J, leaving 21 bases between. In nucleotides, the CDR3 is TGTGCCATCAGTGCCAGCCAGGGGCCGGATGCAGATGAGCAGTTCTTC. This encodes CAISASQGPDADEQFF.